This TCR beta chain was documented in a study of patients and donors after allogeneic stem cell transplantation. The CDR3 consists of 13 residues. The V gene lost 4 bases and the J gene lost 5 bases, with 9 bases spanning the gap. Germline CDR1 is SGDLS and CDR2 is YYNGEE. MiXCR was run by TCRdb on the RT-PCR reads, yielding one entry per CDR3 protein. The sample has tens of thousands of distinct CDR3 sequences, approximately 6.3% seen once. The clonotype comes from a human donor who was either an allogeneic HSCT recipient or a stem cell or donor lymphocyte infusion donor (not recorded which). It is not recorded whose cells these are; they may come from a transplant donor. The chain joins TRBV9 to TRBJ1-4; TRBD1 is a possible D gene (6 bases). Material for sequencing was blood, either unsorted or a sorted T cell fraction (not recorded which). CDR3: CASSWTENEKLFF. DNA for the CDR3: TGTGCCAGCAGCTGGACAGAGAATGAAAAACTGTTTTTT.